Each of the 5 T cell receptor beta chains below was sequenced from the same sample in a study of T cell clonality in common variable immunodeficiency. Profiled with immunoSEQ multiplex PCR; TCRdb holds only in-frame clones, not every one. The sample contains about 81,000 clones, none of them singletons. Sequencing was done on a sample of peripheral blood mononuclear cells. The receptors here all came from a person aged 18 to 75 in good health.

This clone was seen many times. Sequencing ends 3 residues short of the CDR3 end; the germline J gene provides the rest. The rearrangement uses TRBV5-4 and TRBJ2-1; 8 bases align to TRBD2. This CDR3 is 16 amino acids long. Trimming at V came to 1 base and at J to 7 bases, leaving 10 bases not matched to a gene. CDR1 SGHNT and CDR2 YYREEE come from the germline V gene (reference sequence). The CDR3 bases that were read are TGTGCCAGCAGCTTGTATTCGGGACTAGATCGGAATGAG. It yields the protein CASSLYSGLDRNE. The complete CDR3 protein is CASSLYSGLDRNEQFF.

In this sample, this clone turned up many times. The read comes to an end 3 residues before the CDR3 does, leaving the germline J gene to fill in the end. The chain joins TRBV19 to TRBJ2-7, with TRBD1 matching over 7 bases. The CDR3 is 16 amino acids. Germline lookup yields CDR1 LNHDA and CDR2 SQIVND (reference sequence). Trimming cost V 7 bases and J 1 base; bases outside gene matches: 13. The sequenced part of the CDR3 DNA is TGTGCCAGTACTTCTGAGGTTTGGGACAGTTCCTACGAG. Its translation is CASTSEVWDSSYE. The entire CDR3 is CASTSEVWDSSYEQYF.

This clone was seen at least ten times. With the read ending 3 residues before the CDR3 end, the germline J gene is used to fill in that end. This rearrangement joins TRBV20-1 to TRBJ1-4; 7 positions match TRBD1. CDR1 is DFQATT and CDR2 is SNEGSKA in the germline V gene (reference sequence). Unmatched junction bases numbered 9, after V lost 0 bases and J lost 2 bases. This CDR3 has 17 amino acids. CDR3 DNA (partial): TGCAGTGCTAGAGATAGACAGGGAGGTTCGACTAATGAAAAA. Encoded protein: CSARDRQGGSTNEK. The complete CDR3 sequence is CSARDRQGGSTNEKLFF.

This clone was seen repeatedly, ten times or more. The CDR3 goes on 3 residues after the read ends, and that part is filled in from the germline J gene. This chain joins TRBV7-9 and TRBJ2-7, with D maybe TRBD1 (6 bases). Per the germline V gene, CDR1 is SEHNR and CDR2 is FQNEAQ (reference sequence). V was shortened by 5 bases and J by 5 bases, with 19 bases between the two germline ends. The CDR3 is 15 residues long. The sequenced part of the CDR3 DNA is TGTGCCAGCAGCCTCCGGCAGGGGTTGGAGAACGAG. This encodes CASSLRQGLENE. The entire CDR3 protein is CASSLRQGLENEQYF.

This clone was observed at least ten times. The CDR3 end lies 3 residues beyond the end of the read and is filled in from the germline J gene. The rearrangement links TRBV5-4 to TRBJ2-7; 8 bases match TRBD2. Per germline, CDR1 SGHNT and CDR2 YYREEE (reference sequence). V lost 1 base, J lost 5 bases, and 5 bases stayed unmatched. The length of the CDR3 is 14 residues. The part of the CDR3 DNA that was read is TGTGCCAGCAGCTTGCTGGGACTAGAGGACGAG. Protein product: CASSLLGLEDE. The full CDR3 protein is CASSLLGLEDEQYF.